Presented here are 26 T cell receptor beta chains from one specimen sequenced in a study of blood T cell repertoires in COVID-19. TCRdb's table, derived via immunoSEQ multiplex PCR, lists solely in-frame clones and lacks some. The sample records just under 250,000 clones, around 89% being singletons. Sequences were obtained from PBMCs or T cells enriched from blood (not recorded which). The receptors here all came from a woman aged 30 to 39 who had recovered from COVID-19.

The rearrangement joins TRBV27 to TRBJ1-2; D call uncertain. Germline V gene lookup returns CDR1 MNHEY and CDR2 SMNVEV (reference sequence). Trimming shortened V by 4 bases and J by 3 bases, and 12 bases separated the two germline ends. The CDR3 runs to 14 residues. The CDR3 protein is CASSSHLRDYGYTF. The CDR3 region has the DNA TGTGCCAGCAGTTCCCACTTACGTGACTATGGCTACACCTTC.

J is TRBJ2-2 and V is TRBV5-1; a weak D match, TRBD1 (5 bases). Germline values: CDR1 SGHRS, CDR2 YFSETQ. The CDR3 sequence is 14 residues long. Trimming took 0 bases from V and 7 from J, leaving 10 bases between them. CDR3 region: CASSLGRVDGELFF. CDR3 nucleotide sequence: TGCGCCAGCAGCTTGGGCAGGGTGGACGGGGAGCTGTTTTTT.

The chain uses TRBV12-3 or TRBV12-4 and TRBJ1-1; TRBD1 might be the D (5 bases). This CDR3 region has 13 residues. V lost 3 bases and J 8 bases, leaving 13 bases between the germline ends. CDR3 residues: CASSLARANEAFF. The CDR3 region has the DNA TGTGCCAGCAGTTTGGCCAGGGCGAACGAAGCTTTCTTT.

This chain connects TRBV6-5 to TRBJ1-1; D ambiguous. Looked up from germline, CDR1 is MNHEY and CDR2 is SVGAGI. The CDR3 sequence is 13 residues long. V was shortened by 4 bases and J by 4 bases, with 10 bases between the two germline ends. Here the CDR3 reads CASSSPGSTEAFF. CDR3 bases: TGTGCCAGCAGTTCTCCGGGGTCCACTGAAGCTTTCTTT.

This clone was detected once. The V gene is TRBV6-2 or TRBV6-3, the J gene TRBJ2-1; 10 nucleotides agree with TRBD1. CDR1 and CDR2 (germline): MNHEY, SVGEGT. J lost 8 bases, V lost 6 bases, and 13 bases had no gene match. CDR3 size: 16 residues. CDR3 nucleotide sequence: TGTGCCAGCAGCCGACAGGGGGCATTGGGTGCCCATGAGCAGTTCTTC. Its protein is CASSRQGALGAHEQFF.

The chain uses TRBV7-2 and TRBJ2-3; D might be TRBD2 (6 bases). There are 14 residues in the CDR3. V lost 8 bases to trimming and J lost 1 base, with 13 bases between them. Germline CDR1 is SGHTA and CDR2 is FQGNSA. CDR3 coding DNA: TGTGCCAGCCTAGACCGGAGGGGCACAGATACGCAGTATTTT. Protein product: CASLDRRGTDTQYF.

The chain employs TRBV24-1 and TRBJ2-7; 7 positions match TRBD1. This CDR3 comprises 14 residues. Per the germline V gene, CDR1 is KGHDR and CDR2 is SFDVKD. The J segment lost 2 bases and the V segment lost 9 bases, leaving 9 bases of the junction unmatched. The CDR3 spells CATSTDRSPYEQYF. The CDR3, as DNA: TGTGCCACCTCGACGGACAGGTCGCCCTACGAGCAGTACTTC.

The chain combines TRBV7-2 with TRBJ2-2; D perhaps matches TRBD2 (5 bases). Trimming took 3 bases from V and 4 from J, leaving 12 bases between them. This CDR3 is 15 amino acids long. Germline V gives CDR1 SGHTA, CDR2 FQGNSA. Here the CDR3 reads CASSLRVQSTGELFF. CDR3 DNA sequence: TGTGCCAGCAGCTTGCGGGTCCAGAGCACCGGGGAGCTGTTTTTT.

The CDR3, as DNA: TGCGCCAGCAGCCAAGATTGGGGCAGGGCCTACAATGAGCAGTTCTTC. It translates to CASSQDWGRAYNEQFF. The chain employs TRBV4-3 and TRBJ2-1; TRBD1 is a possible D gene (5 bases). The V gene's germline CDR1 is LGHNA and CDR2 YSLEER. With 0 bases removed from V and 2 bases from J, the gap between germline ends came to 11 bases. The CDR3 runs 16 residues.

The V gene is TRBV29-1, the J gene TRBJ2-7; 8 bases agree with TRBD1. The germline V gene encodes CDR1 SQVTM and CDR2 ANQGSEA. The CDR3 contains 13 residues. The junction had 7 bases not matched to a gene; V was cut back by 4 bases and J by 5 bases. Here the CDR3 DNA reads TGCAGCGTTGCAACAGGGGGTAGAAACGAGCAGTACTTC. It encodes CSVATGGRNEQYF.

The chain combines TRBV5-4 with TRBJ2-1; 10 bases are shared with TRBD2. The germline CDR1 and CDR2 sequences are SGHNT and YYREEE (reference sequence). This CDR3 has 16 amino acids. With 4 bases clipped from V and 8 bases from J, the junction kept 12 bases outside the gene matches. The CDR3 sequence: CASSPPPSGSGHEQFF. As DNA, the CDR3 is TGTGCCAGCAGCCCCCCACCTAGCGGGAGTGGCCATGAGCAGTTCTTC.

The chain employs TRBV30 and TRBJ2-7; 8 bases match TRBD1. The CDR3 has 13 amino acids. V lost 2 bases to trimming and J lost 5 bases; unmatched junction nucleotides: 5. The germline V gene has CDR1 GTSNPN and CDR2 SVGIG (reference sequence). The CDR3 loop is CAWSPDRVDEQYF. In nucleotides, the CDR3 is TGTGCCTGGAGTCCGGACAGGGTCGACGAGCAGTACTTC.

The V and J genes are TRBV19 and TRBJ1-1, with 7 positions matching TRBD1. Trimming at V came to 5 bases and at J to 0 bases, leaving 9 bases not matched to a gene. The germline V gene has CDR1 LNHDA and CDR2 SQIVND (reference sequence). This CDR3 contains 16 residues. The CDR3 here is CASSLTGEVLNTEAFF. DNA for the CDR3: TGTGCCAGTAGTTTAACAGGGGAAGTTTTGAACACTGAAGCTTTCTTT.

The chain is built from TRBV11-2 and TRBJ1-2, with D maybe TRBD1 (6 bases). Germline V gives CDR1 SGHAT, CDR2 FQNNGV. There are 14 residues in the CDR3. Trimming pared 5 bases from V and 0 bases from J, leaving 10 bases between. The CDR3 sequence is CASSPQGTNYGYTF. In DNA form, the CDR3 reads TGTGCCAGCAGCCCCCAGGGGACTAACTATGGCTACACCTTC.

This clone occurred once. The chain links TRBV7-9 to TRBJ2-3; a weak D match, TRBD2 (6 bases). V lost 7 bases and J 3 bases, leaving 20 bases between the germline ends. The CDR3 covers 16 residues. Germline assignment: CDR1 SEHNR and CDR2 FQNEAQ (reference sequence). The CDR3, as DNA: TGTGCCAGCACCCCCTTGGAGGGGCCATTTACAGATACGCAGTATTTT. Its protein product is CASTPLEGPFTDTQYF.

This clone came up once. The chain combines TRBV9 with TRBJ1-2, with 9 positions matching TRBD1. This CDR3 is 14 amino acids long. The V and J ends lost 4 bases and 5 bases, in that order; junction bases with no gene match: 6. The germline V gene has CDR1 SGDLS and CDR2 YYNGEE. The CDR3 here is CASSLTGGRYGYTF. CDR3 coding DNA: TGTGCCAGCAGCCTTACAGGGGGCAGGTATGGCTACACCTTC.

This chain joins TRBV5-1 and TRBJ1-5; D perhaps matches TRBD1 (5 bases). The CDR3 is 13 amino acids. Looked up from germline, CDR1 is SGHRS and CDR2 is YFSETQ. Between the trimmed V and J ends, which lost 0 bases and 10 bases, there was a span of 11 bases. CDR3 region: CASSLGSREPQHF. The CDR3 DNA sequence: TGCGCCAGCAGCTTGGGGTCCAGGGAACCCCAGCATTTT.

This clone was observed a single time. The V call is TRBV7-8, the J call TRBJ2-2; 8 bases agree with TRBD1. Looked up from germline, CDR1 is SGHVS and CDR2 is FQNEAQ. CDR3 length equals 16 residues. After removal of 4 bases from V and 6 bases from J, the junction contained 10 bases not matched to a gene. The CDR3, as DNA: TGTGCCAGCAGCTGGGGAACAGGGGGATCTTCCGGGGAGCTGTTTTTT. It translates to CASSWGTGGSSGELFF.

The chain couples TRBV7-8 to TRBJ2-1, with a possible D match to TRBD1 (6 bases). Germline V gives CDR1 SGHVS, CDR2 FQNEAQ. The CDR3 has 14 residues. The V gene lost 6 bases and the J gene lost 4 bases, with 13 bases spanning the gap. CDR3 nucleotide sequence: TGTGCCAGCAGGACCACAGGGATTTACAATGAGCAGTTCTTC. Translation gives CASRTTGIYNEQFF.

The chain employs TRBV13 and TRBJ2-7; 7 bases are a match to TRBD1. After removal of 6 bases from V and 2 bases from J, the junction contained 7 bases not matched to a gene. The CDR3 loop spans 14 amino acids. The V gene's germline CDR1 is PRHDT and CDR2 FYEKMQ (reference sequence). This CDR3 reads CASRRQGSAYEQYF. CDR3 bases: TGTGCCAGCAGACGACAGGGATCGGCCTACGAGCAGTACTTC.

The rearrangement uses TRBV21-1 and TRBJ2-5; TRBD1 was called by the table and not checked on the DNA. TRBV21-1 is an annotated pseudogene. The CDR3 runs to 15 residues. The CDR3 DNA is TGTGCCAGCAGCGACCGGACAGGGGCGACGGAGACCCAGTACTTC. This codes for CASSDRTGATETQYF.

The chain links TRBV9 to TRBJ1-1, with 8 bases matching TRBD1. The CDR3 consists of 15 residues. V was pared by 4 bases and J by 0 bases, with 5 bases of the junction left unmatched. Looked up from germline, CDR1 is SGDLS and CDR2 is YYNGEE. CDR3 coding DNA: TGTGCCAGCAGCTCCCGGACAGGGCTGAACACTGAAGCTTTCTTT. Translated, it gives CASSSRTGLNTEAFF.

This clone was recorded only once. This chain connects TRBV2 to TRBJ1-3; no clear D. V was trimmed by 5 bases and J by 0 bases, leaving 8 bases between them. This CDR3 is 14 amino acids long. The germline CDR1 and CDR2 sequences are SNHLY and FYNNEI. CDR3 sequence (DNA): TGTGCCAGCAGTATAGAGCTCTCTGGAAACACCATATATTTT. This codes for CASSIELSGNTIYF.

J is TRBJ1-6 and V is TRBV5-8; D unclear. Looked up from germline, CDR1 is SGHTS and CDR2 is YDEGEE. Trimming pared 1 base from V and 6 bases from J, leaving 17 bases between. The CDR3 is 17 amino acids. The chain's CDR3 is CASSLQYGGQLNSPLHF. Here the CDR3 DNA reads TGTGCCAGCAGCTTGCAATACGGAGGGCAGCTTAATTCACCCCTCCACTTT.

The table lists this clone with a few counts. V usage is TRBV18 and J usage is TRBJ2-7, with 8 positions matching TRBD2. There are 18 residues in the CDR3. Germline trimming cut 3 bases from V and 0 bases from J; bases unmatched to any gene: 13. CDR1 KGHSH and CDR2 LQKENI come from the germline V gene. The CDR3 sequence: CASSPDRAGVLLSYEQYF. CDR3 sequence (DNA): TGTGCCAGCTCACCCGATAGAGCGGGAGTTCTACTCTCCTACGAGCAGTACTTC.

This chain joins TRBV5-1 and TRBJ1-5; D is unresolved. Germline lookup yields CDR1 SGHRS and CDR2 YFSETQ. Trimming left V 0 bases short and J 7 bases short, with 14 bases between. The CDR3 runs to 15 residues. For the CDR3, the DNA is TGCGCCAGCAGCTTGGATGGAGGGCACGAACAGCCCCAGCATTTT. This sequence encodes CASSLDGGHEQPQHF.